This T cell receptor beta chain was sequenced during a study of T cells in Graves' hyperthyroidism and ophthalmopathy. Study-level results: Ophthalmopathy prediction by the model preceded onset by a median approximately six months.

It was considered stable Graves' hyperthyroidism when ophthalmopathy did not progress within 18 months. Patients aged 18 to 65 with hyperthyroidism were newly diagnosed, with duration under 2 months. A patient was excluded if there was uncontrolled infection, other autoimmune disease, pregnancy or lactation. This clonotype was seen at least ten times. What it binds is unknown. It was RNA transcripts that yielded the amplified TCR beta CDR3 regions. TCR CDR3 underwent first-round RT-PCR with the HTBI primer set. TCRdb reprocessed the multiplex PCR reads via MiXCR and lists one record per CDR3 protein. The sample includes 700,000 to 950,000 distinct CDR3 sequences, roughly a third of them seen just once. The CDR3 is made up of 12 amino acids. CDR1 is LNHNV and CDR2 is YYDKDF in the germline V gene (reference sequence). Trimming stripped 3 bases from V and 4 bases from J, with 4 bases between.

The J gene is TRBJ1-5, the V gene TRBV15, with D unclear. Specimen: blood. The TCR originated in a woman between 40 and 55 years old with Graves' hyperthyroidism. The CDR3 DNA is TGTGCCACCAGCAGGATGAATCAGCCCCAGCATTTT. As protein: CATSRMNQPQHF.